The 24 T cell receptor beta chains below all came from one sample that was sequenced in a study of OX40 agonist ivuxolimab in advanced cancers. Measured with immunoSEQ multiplex PCR; TCRdb has only the in-frame clones, and not every one. The sample includes about 99,000 clones, 90% to 97% seen only once; the top ten take just over 2%. This specimen was CD4+ or CD8+ T cells sorted from blood, taken in a trial of the OX40 agonist ivuxolimab. These receptor sequences come from an adult with an advanced solid tumor such as melanoma, head and neck, liver or kidney cancer.

The chain couples TRBV6-5 to TRBJ2-3, with D possibly TRBD2 on 6 matching bases. Trimming pared 9 bases from V and 5 bases from J, leaving 12 bases between. CDR3 length: 12 residues. The germline V gene has CDR1 MNHEY and CDR2 SVGAGI. CDR3: CASGGSIDTQYF. CDR3 nucleotides: TGTGCCAGTGGGGGGAGTATAGATACGCAGTATTTT.

V is TRBV2 and J is TRBJ1-3, with D possibly being TRBD1 (5 bases). Trimming stripped 3 bases from V and 0 bases from J, with 21 bases between. The CDR3 has 19 residues. Germline V lookup: CDR1 SNHLY, CDR2 FYNNEI. CDR3 nucleotide sequence: TGTGCCAGCAGTGAGTGGCAGGGAATCCCTGCCGACTCTGGAAACACCATATATTTT. Amino acid sequence: CASSEWQGIPADSGNTIYF.

The CDR3 coding sequence is TGTGCCAGCACGGAGCTAGCCCCCATGGTGCAGTACTTC. It encodes CASTELAPMVQYF. The chain employs TRBV11-2 and TRBJ2-7, with D possibly TRBD2 on 5 matching bases. The V end was cut by 7 bases, the J end by 9 bases, with 19 bases between. The germline V gene has CDR1 SGHAT and CDR2 FQNNGV. CDR3 length: 13 residues.

The V and J genes are TRBV2 and TRBJ1-1; a possible D gene is TRBD1 (6 bases). V was clipped by 5 bases and J by 8 bases, with 15 bases between them. In germline, CDR1 is SNHLY, CDR2 FYNNEI. The CDR3 has 13 residues. For the CDR3, the DNA is TGTGCCAGCAGTCCCCGAGGGCAGGGGGAAGCTTTCTTT. It yields the protein CASSPRGQGEAFF.

This clone was picked up one time. The chain uses TRBV15 and TRBJ1-4; 10 bases agree with TRBD1. The ends lost 5 bases at V and 6 bases at J; junction bases unmatched: 6. Germline assignment: CDR1 LNHNV and CDR2 YYDKDF (reference sequence). This CDR3 has 15 amino acids. Here the CDR3 reads CATSARDRGDEKLFF. The CDR3 DNA follows: TGTGCCACCAGCGCCAGGGACAGGGGTGATGAAAAACTGTTTTTT.

The V call is TRBV30, the J call TRBJ2-3; 9 nucleotides line up with TRBD2. This CDR3 has 15 residues. Germline lookup yields CDR1 GTSNPN and CDR2 SVGIG (reference sequence). V shed 2 bases, J shed 4 bases, and the junction held 7 bases outside the gene matches. The CDR3 coding sequence is TGTGCCTGGAGTTGGACTAGCGCAACTTCAGATACGCAGTATTTT. This sequence encodes CAWSWTSATSDTQYF.

The rearrangement links TRBV5-6 to TRBJ2-3; D is ambiguous. The germline gives CDR1 SGHDT, CDR2 YYEEEE. Trimming took off 0 bases at V and 2 bases at J, with 7 bases between the two ends. The CDR3 extends over 14 amino acids. For the CDR3, the DNA is TGTGCCAGCAGCTTGGGACTGATCACAGATACGCAGTATTTT. It is translated as CASSLGLITDTQYF.

Worth noting for this clone: Additional DNA sequences in this sample encode the identical CDR3. The CDR3 DNA reads TGTGCCAGCAGTTACTCAGGGGAGACCCAGTACTTC. As protein: CASSYSGETQYF. J is TRBJ2-5 and V is TRBV6-5; unclear D gene. This CDR3 has 12 amino acids. Germline CDR1 MNHEY, CDR2 SVGAGI. The V end was cut by 0 bases, the J end by 5 bases, with 4 bases between.

This clone was observed once. The chain combines TRBV10-3 with TRBJ2-5; 7 nucleotides line up with TRBD1. The J call may be in error: the DNA end matches TRBJ2-7 better. The germline V gene has CDR1 ENHRY and CDR2 SYGVKD. This CDR3 contains 13 residues. The CDR3 region is CAISTGTAYEQYF. CDR3 coding DNA: TGTGCCATCAGTACCGGGACAGCCTACGAGCAGTACTTC.

The chain uses TRBV5-1 and TRBJ2-1, with D maybe TRBD2 (6 bases). V was cut by 7 bases and J by 5 bases, with 10 bases left in between. Germline assignment: CDR1 SGHRS and CDR2 YFSETQ. The CDR3 is made up of 12 amino acids. The CDR3 DNA reads as TGCGCCAGCGGGCCGGGGGACAATGAGCAGTTCTTC. It specifies CASGPGDNEQFF.

V usage is TRBV4-1 and J usage is TRBJ1-1; D ambiguous. The CDR3 is made up of 15 amino acids. The germline V and J ends were trimmed by 3 bases and 4 bases, with 15 bases remaining between them. Looked up from germline, CDR1 is MGHRA and CDR2 is YSYEKL. The chain's CDR3 is CASSQLSTHGTEAFF. Written as DNA, the CDR3 is TGCGCCAGCAGCCAGTTATCGACGCACGGCACTGAAGCTTTCTTT.

This clone was seen just once. The CDR3 protein is CASRPGVKGTSRQYF. The CDR3 bases are TGTGCCAGCAGACCCGGGGTTAAGGGGACCAGCCGGCAGTACTTC. J is TRBJ2-7 and V is TRBV27, with D perhaps TRBD1 or TRBD2 (5 bases each). The CDR3 sequence is 15 residues long. The germline CDR1 and CDR2 sequences are MNHEY and SMNVEV (reference sequence). V lost 6 bases and J 9 bases, leaving 24 bases between the germline ends.

The rearrangement uses TRBV27 and TRBJ2-1; 7 bases fit TRBD2. V trimming: 3 bases; J trimming: 7 bases; junction bases outside the gene matches: 6. The V gene's germline CDR1 is MNHEY and CDR2 SMNVEV (reference sequence). The CDR3 length is 14 residues. Written as DNA, the CDR3 is TGTGCCAGCAGTTTGGCGGGAGCGAGGAATGAGCAGTTCTTC. Its translation is CASSLAGARNEQFF.

The V gene is TRBV18, the J gene TRBJ2-7, with D perhaps TRBD1 (6 bases). CDR1 KGHSH and CDR2 LQKENI come from the germline V gene. The V end lost 0 bases, the J end lost 1 base, and 13 bases lay between the germline ends. The CDR3 consists of 16 residues. The CDR3 DNA sequence: TGTGCCAGCTCACCACCGGAGGCAGGGGTTTCCTACGAGCAGTACTTC. It yields the protein CASSPPEAGVSYEQYF. The full variable domain, its missing parts supplied by reference TRBV18 and TRBJ2-7, is NAGVMQNPRHLVRRRGQEARLRCSPMKGHSHVYWYRQLPEEGLKFMVYLQKENIIDESGMPKERFSAEFPKEGPSILRIQQVVRGDSAAYFCASSPPEAGVSYEQYFGPGTRLTVT.

The gene calls are TRBV28 and TRBJ2-2; D might be TRBD1 (6 bases). Between the trimmed V and J ends, which lost 3 bases and 1 base, there was a span of 6 bases. In germline, CDR1 is MDHEN, CDR2 SYDVKM. This CDR3 region has 14 residues. CDR3 DNA: TGTGCCAGCAGTTTGACAGGGAACACCGGGGAGCTGTTTTTT. It encodes CASSLTGNTGELFF.

The chain combines TRBV5-4 with TRBJ2-2; 8 bases agree with TRBD2. Germline V gene lookup returns CDR1 SGHNT and CDR2 YYREEE (reference sequence). With 7 bases clipped from V and 0 bases from J, the junction kept 11 bases outside the gene matches. The CDR3 sequence is 17 residues long. This chain's CDR3 is CASRFWGGGTNTGELFF. The CDR3 DNA is TGTGCCAGCCGTTTCTGGGGCGGGGGGACGAACACCGGGGAGCTGTTTTTT.

V is TRBV19 and J is TRBJ1-2; D might be TRBD1 (6 bases). Germline-derived CDR1 and CDR2 are LNHDA and SQIVND (reference sequence). This CDR3 has 13 residues. V was trimmed by 4 bases and J by 8 bases, leaving 14 bases between them. The CDR3 sequence: CASSTTGLWGYTF. CDR3 in DNA: TGTGCCAGTAGTACGACAGGTCTCTGGGGCTACACCTTC.

The chain uses TRBV6-4 and TRBJ2-7, with TRBD2 matching over 13 bases. The CDR3 runs to 18 residues. The germline V gene encodes CDR1 MRHNA and CDR2 SNTAGT. Unmatched junction bases numbered 10, after V lost 2 bases and J lost 3 bases. CDR3: CASSDPGLAGVGNYEQYF. CDR3 coding DNA: TGTGCCAGCAGTGACCCTGGACTAGCGGGAGTGGGGAACTACGAGCAGTACTTC.

CDR3 residues: CASSQSSADTQYF. The CDR3 DNA sequence: TGCGCCAGCAGCCAAAGTAGTGCGGATACGCAGTATTTT. V gene TRBV4-3 combines with J gene TRBJ2-3; D uncertain. CDR3 size: 13 residues. From germline, CDR1 is LGHNA and CDR2 YSLEER. V was pared by 2 bases and J by 6 bases, with 9 bases between.

The chain links TRBV28 to TRBJ2-1, with a weak D call TRBD2 (5 bases). Germline lookup yields CDR1 MDHEN and CDR2 SYDVKM. V gave up 3 bases and J gave up 5 bases, with 8 bases separating them. CDR3 length: 13 amino acids. The CDR3 is CASSFRGNNEQFF. Written as DNA, the CDR3 is TGTGCCAGCAGTTTCCGGGGTAACAATGAGCAGTTCTTC.

In DNA form, the CDR3 reads TGTGCCAGCACCCAACCGACAGGGGGCACAGATACGCAGTATTTT. Translating it yields CASTQPTGGTDTQYF. The V gene is TRBV7-9, the J gene TRBJ2-3; 8 bases agree with TRBD1. From germline, CDR1 is SEHNR and CDR2 FQNEAQ (reference sequence). V lost 7 bases, J lost 1 base, and 7 bases stayed unmatched. The CDR3 is made up of 15 amino acids.

The chain combines TRBV6-6 with TRBJ2-7, with D possibly being TRBD1 (6 bases). V shed 6 bases and J shed 4 bases, with 13 bases lying between them. Germline V gene sequence: CDR1 MNHNY, CDR2 SVGAGI (reference sequence). CDR3 length: 13 residues. The CDR3 spells CASSPGQSYEQYF. The CDR3 DNA follows: TGTGCCAGCAGCCCAGGACAGTCTTACGAGCAGTACTTC.

The chain uses TRBV4-3 and TRBJ2-1; D may be TRBD2 (6 bases). The CDR3 totals 14 residues. V was clipped by 1 base and J by 8 bases, with 12 bases between them. Germline values: CDR1 LGHNA, CDR2 YSLEER. The CDR3 sequence is CASSQAVGGYEQFF. The CDR3, as DNA: TGCGCCAGCAGCCAAGCTGTCGGGGGATATGAGCAGTTCTTC.

This sequence joins TRBV7-2 and TRBJ1-1; the match to TRBD1 covers 10 bases. Per germline, CDR1 SGHTA and CDR2 FQGNSA. The CDR3 loop spans 14 amino acids. V was clipped by 2 bases and J by 4 bases; unmatched bases: 1. DNA for the CDR3: TGTGCCAGCAGCTTATGGACAGGGGGCACTGAAGCTTTCTTT. Translating gives CASSLWTGGTEAFF.